This T cell receptor (beta chain) was obtained from a study of T cell repertoires in cytomegalovirus infection. Across the study: Signatures in public TCR beta sequences pointed to both CMV infection and matching HLA type.

Using its own MiXCR run on the reads, TCRdb lists one record per CDR3 protein. The sample has about 330,000 distinct CDR3 sequences; more than 9% are singletons. Germline V gives CDR1 LNHDA, CDR2 SQIVND (reference sequence). The germline V and J ends were trimmed by 4 bases and 2 bases, with 9 bases remaining between them. The CDR3 totals 13 residues. In its sample, this clonotype was seen a few times. The sequencing sample was made of PBMCs. This receptor was taken from a human donor in good health (CMV status not recorded). Some clones in this sample may be carry-over from other donors' samples. The rearrangement links TRBV19 to TRBJ2-7; D unclear. CDR3 in amino acids: CASSKEATYEQYF. DNA for the CDR3: TGTGCCAGTAGTAAAGAGGCAACCTACGAGCAGTACTTC. The complete variable domain, with remaining parts taken from reference TRBV19 and TRBJ2-7, reads DGGITQSPKYLFRKEGQNVTLSCEQNLNHDAMYWYRQDPGQGLRLIYYSQIVNDFQKGDIAEGYSVSREKKESFPLTVTSAQKNPTAFYLCASSKEATYEQYFGPGTRLTVT.